This TCR beta chain was obtained from a study of PD-L1 blockade in urothelial cancer. The wider study: Each patient had 0 to 3 earlier chemotherapy regimens. Blood analyses occurred 3 weeks (second dose) and 6 weeks post treatment start. Study-wide findings and caveats: When measured at 3 weeks, tumor-associated blood clones expanded more in durable-benefit patients.

V dropped 2 bases and J dropped 0 bases, with 10 bases sitting between them. CDR1 SGHRS and CDR2 YFSETQ come from the germline V gene. CDR3 size: 15 residues. Every PCR was spiked with synthetic TCR analog templates. Data came from immunoSEQ multiplex PCR; TCRdb stores just in-frame clones and leaves some out. The repertoire has roughly 100,000 clones, about 85% of them found once; the top ten carry roughly 2.3%. Points on this clone: Its antigen is currently unknown.

The starting material was PBMCs, obtained around atezolizumab (anti-PD-L1) treatment. This clonotype originated in a man in his fifties or sixties with urothelial cancer. V usage is TRBV5-1 and J usage is TRBJ2-3; possible D gene TRBD1, 6 bases. The CDR3 bases are TGCGCCAGCAGCTTCCGGGACAAAAGCACAGATACGCAGTATTTT. This codes for CASSFRDKSTDTQYF.